Following are 5 T cell receptor beta chains from one sample sequenced in a study of shared clonotypes between healthy human individuals. The method was immunoSEQ multiplex PCR; TCRdb's version includes in-frame clones alone and lacks a portion of them. The sample consists of about 2.2 million clones, around 93% of them appearing once. Naive CD8 cells lacked CD45RO, underwent positive selection for CCR7 and left out terminally differentiated effector memory CD45RA+ cells. The sample taken for sequencing was naive CD8+ T cells from PBMCs. The receptors shown here come from a man between 18 and 35 years old in good health. Some clones in this sample may be carry-over from other donors' samples.

V is TRBV6-1 and J is TRBJ2-7; D not resolved. Germline CDR1 and CDR2: MNHNS and SASEGT. The CDR3 runs 16 residues. V shed 2 bases and J shed 3 bases, with 17 bases lying between them. The CDR3 DNA sequence: TGTGCCAGCAGTGAATTGGTCCTCAGAAGCCACTACGAGCAGTACTTC. Amino acid sequence: CASSELVLRSHYEQYF.

The rearrangement joins TRBV5-6 to TRBJ2-7; D is uncertain. Germline CDR1 reads SGHDT; CDR2 reads YYEEEE. There are 16 residues in the CDR3. With 3 bases removed from V and 2 bases from J, the gap between germline ends came to 18 bases. For the CDR3, the DNA is TGTGCCAGCAGCTCTGACAAAACAATCCCCCCCTACGAGCAGTACTTC. It yields the protein CASSSDKTIPPYEQYF.

The gene calls are TRBV9 and TRBJ2-1; a weak D match, TRBD2 (5 bases). CDR3 length: 16 amino acids. V lost 0 bases to trimming and J lost 5 bases, with 15 bases between them. From germline, CDR1 is SGDLS and CDR2 YYNGEE. This CDR3 reads CASSVAEGGFDNEQFF. The CDR3 DNA is TGTGCCAGCAGCGTAGCAGAGGGCGGATTCGACAATGAGCAGTTCTTC.

This clone has a single count. CDR3 coding DNA: TGTGCCAGCAGTGAAAGGGGCACTGAAGCTTTCTTT. Its translation is CASSERGTEAFF. The V and J genes are TRBV25-1 and TRBJ1-1; weak D call: TRBD1 (5 bases). Trimming removed 2 bases at V and 4 bases at J, with 5 bases between. Germline values: CDR1 MGHDK, CDR2 SYGVNS. This CDR3 is 12 amino acids long. The full variable domain, its missing parts supplied by reference TRBV25-1 and TRBJ1-1, is EADIYQTPRYLVIGTGKKITLECSQTMGHDKMYWYQQDPGMELHLIHYSYGVNSTEKGDLSSESTVSRIRTEHFPLTLESARPSHTSQYLCASSERGTEAFFGQGTRLTVV.

Notes on this clone: Distinct nucleotide sequences in the sample also encode this CDR3. The chain joins TRBV5-1 to TRBJ1-1; D is unclear. The CDR3 contains 13 residues. The V and J ends lost 0 bases and 4 bases respectively, with 7 bases between them. CDR1 and CDR2 from the germline V gene are SGHRS and YFSETQ. CDR3: CASSLEGPTEAFF. DNA for the CDR3: TGCGCCAGCAGCTTGGAAGGCCCCACTGAAGCTTTCTTT. Looking up the rest from reference TRBV5-1 and TRBJ1-1 gives the full variable domain: KAGVTQTPRYLIKTRGQQVTLSCSPISGHRSVSWYQQTPGQGLQFLFEYFSETQRNKGNFPGRFSGRQFSNSRSEMNVSTLELGDSALYLCASSLEGPTEAFFGQGTRLTVV.